This note documents a single TCR beta chain sequence. Its antigen is still unknown. This record comes from a study of T cell repertoires in aging, cancer and after chemotherapy. Study context: Donor ages fell into six groups from 30 or younger up to 70 or older. Study-wide results and caveats: In cancer patients, declining TCR diversity with age involved lost richness and lost evenness. Compared with age-matched healthy donors, untreated hematological or solid cancer patients showed higher blood TCR clonality.

Trimming shortened V by 0 bases and J by 6 bases, and 15 bases separated the two germline ends. The CDR3 contains 15 residues. Per the germline V gene, CDR1 is SGHRS and CDR2 is YFSETQ. Amplification of TCR beta used genomic DNA extracted from peripheral blood. A mixed TRB-A/B primer pool amplified rearranged TRB by multiplex touch-down PCR. Each CDR3 protein gets one entry after TCRdb re-called the multiplex PCR reads with MiXCR. This table holds roughly 18,000 distinct CDR3 sequences, 30% to 45% found once. This chain joins TRBV5-1 and TRBJ2-5; weak D call: TRBD2 (5 bases). This clonotype originated in a human donor with a solid tumor. Sequencing input: blood. In DNA form, the CDR3 reads TGCGCCAGCAGCTTGGACACTAGTGGCATGAAGACCCAGTACTTC. Translating it yields CASSLDTSGMKTQYF.